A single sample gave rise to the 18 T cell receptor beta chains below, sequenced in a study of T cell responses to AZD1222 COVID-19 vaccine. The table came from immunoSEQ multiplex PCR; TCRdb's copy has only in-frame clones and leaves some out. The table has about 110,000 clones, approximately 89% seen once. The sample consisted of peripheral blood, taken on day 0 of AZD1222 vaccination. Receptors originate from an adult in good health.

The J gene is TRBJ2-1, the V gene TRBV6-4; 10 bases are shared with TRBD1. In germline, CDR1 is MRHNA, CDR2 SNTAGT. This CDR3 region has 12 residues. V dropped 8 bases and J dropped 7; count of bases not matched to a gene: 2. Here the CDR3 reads CASSDRGNEQFF. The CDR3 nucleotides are TGTGCCAGCTCGGACAGGGGGAATGAGCAGTTCTTC.

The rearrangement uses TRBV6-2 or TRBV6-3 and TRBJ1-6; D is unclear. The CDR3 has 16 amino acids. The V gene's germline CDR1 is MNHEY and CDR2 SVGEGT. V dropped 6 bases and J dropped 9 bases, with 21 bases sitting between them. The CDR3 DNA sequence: TGTGCCAGCAGCAACGCTTTTTTCGGGGTGGGTTCACCCCTCCACTTT. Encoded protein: CASSNAFFGVGSPLHF.

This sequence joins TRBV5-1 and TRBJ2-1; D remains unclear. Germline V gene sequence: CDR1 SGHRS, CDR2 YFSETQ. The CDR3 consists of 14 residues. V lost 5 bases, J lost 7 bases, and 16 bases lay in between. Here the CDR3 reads CASSYSLVGNEQFF. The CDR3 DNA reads TGCGCCAGCAGTTACAGCCTAGTCGGGAATGAGCAGTTCTTC.

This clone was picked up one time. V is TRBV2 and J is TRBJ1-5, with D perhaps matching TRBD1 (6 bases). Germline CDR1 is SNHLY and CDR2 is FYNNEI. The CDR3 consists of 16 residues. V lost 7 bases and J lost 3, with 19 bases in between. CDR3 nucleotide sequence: TGTGCCAGCACCTCAGACAGGTTGGGGTCCAATCAGCCCCAGCATTTT. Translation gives CASTSDRLGSNQPQHF.

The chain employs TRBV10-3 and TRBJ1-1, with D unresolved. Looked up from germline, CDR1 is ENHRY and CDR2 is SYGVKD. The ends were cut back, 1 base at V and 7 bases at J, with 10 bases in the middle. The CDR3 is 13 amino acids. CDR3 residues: CAISELGTVEAFF. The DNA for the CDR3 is TGTGCCATCAGTGAGTTAGGAACGGTTGAAGCTTTCTTT.

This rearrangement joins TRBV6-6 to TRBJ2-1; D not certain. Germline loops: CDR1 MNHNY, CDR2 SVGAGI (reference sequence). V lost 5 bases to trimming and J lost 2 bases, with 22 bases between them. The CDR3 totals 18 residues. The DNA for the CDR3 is TGTGCCAGCAGTCTTCAAGATCTAACGAAGACCCCCTACAATGAGCAGTTCTTC. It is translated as CASSLQDLTKTPYNEQFF.

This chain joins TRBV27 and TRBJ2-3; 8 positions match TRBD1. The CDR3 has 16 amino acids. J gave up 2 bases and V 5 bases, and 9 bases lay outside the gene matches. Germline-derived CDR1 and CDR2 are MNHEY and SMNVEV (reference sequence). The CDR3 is CASSLGQGSPTDTQYF. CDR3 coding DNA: TGTGCCAGCAGTCTCGGACAGGGATCCCCCACAGATACGCAGTATTTT.

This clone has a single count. This CDR3 is CSAGQLVNTEAFF. CDR3 sequence (DNA): TGCAGCGCCGGACAGCTAGTTAACACTGAAGCTTTCTTT. The chain links TRBV29-1 to TRBJ1-1, with D possibly matching TRBD1 (6 bases). The CDR3 loop spans 13 amino acids. Trimming pared 7 bases from V and 2 bases from J, leaving 14 bases between. From germline, CDR1 is SQVTM and CDR2 ANQGSEA.

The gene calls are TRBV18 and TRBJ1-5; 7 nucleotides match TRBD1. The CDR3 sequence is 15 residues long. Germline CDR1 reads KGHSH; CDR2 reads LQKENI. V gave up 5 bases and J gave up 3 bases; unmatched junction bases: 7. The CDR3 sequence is CASSLGQQPNQPQHF. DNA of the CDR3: TGTGCCAGCTCATTGGGACAGCAACCCAATCAGCCCCAGCATTTT.

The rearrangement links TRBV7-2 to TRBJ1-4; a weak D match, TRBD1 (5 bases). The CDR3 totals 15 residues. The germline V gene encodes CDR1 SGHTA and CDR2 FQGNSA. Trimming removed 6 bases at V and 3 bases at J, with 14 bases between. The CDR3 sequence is CASSPGPGANEKLFF. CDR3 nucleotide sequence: TGTGCCAGCAGTCCGGGGCCAGGAGCTAATGAAAAACTGTTTTTT.

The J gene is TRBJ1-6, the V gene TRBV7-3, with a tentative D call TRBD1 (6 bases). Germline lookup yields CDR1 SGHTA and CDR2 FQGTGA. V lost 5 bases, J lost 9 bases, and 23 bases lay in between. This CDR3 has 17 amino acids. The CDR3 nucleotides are TGTGCCAGCAGCACTCCGTCGTCTACAGGGAGGGCTTCACCCCTCCACTTT. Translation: CASSTPSSTGRASPLHF.

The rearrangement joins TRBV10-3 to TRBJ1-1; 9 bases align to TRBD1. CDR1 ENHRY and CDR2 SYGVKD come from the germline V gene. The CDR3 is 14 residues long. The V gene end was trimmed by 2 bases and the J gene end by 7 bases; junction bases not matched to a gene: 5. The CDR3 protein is CAISEETGGFEAFF. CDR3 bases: TGTGCCATCAGTGAGGAGACAGGGGGATTTGAAGCTTTCTTT.

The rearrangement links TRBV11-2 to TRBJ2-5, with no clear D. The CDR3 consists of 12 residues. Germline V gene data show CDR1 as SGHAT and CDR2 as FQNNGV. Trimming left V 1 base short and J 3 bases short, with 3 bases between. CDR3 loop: CASSLVKETQYF. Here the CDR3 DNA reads TGTGCCAGCAGCTTAGTAAAAGAGACCCAGTACTTC. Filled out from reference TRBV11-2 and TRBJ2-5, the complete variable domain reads EAGVAQSPRYKIIEKRQSVAFWCNPISGHATLYWYQQILGQGPKLLIQFQNNGVVDDSQLPKDRFSAERLKGVDSTLKIQPAKLEDSAVYLCASSLVKETQYFGPGTRLLVL.

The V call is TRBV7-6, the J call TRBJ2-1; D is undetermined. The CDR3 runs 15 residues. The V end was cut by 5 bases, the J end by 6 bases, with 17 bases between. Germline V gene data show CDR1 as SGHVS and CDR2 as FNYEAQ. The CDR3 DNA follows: TGTGCCAGCAGCCCCGGGCAGGCCCGTGGCAATGAGCAGTTCTTC. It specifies CASSPGQARGNEQFF. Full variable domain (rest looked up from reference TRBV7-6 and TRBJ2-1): GAGVSQSPRYKVTKRGQDVALRCDPISGHVSLYWYRQALGQGPEFLTYFNYEAQQDKSGLPNDRFSAERPEGSISTLTIQRTEQRDSAMYRCASSPGQARGNEQFFGPGTRLTVL.

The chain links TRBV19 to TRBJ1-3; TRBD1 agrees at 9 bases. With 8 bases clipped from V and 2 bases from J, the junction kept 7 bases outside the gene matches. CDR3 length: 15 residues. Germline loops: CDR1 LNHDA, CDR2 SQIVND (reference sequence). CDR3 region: CASSYGTGPGNTIYF. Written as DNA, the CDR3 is TGTGCCAGTTCGTACGGGACAGGGCCTGGAAACACCATATATTTT.

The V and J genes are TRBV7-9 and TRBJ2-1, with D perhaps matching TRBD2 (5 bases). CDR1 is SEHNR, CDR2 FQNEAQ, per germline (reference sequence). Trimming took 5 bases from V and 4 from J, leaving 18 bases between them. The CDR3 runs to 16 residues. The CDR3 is CASSPPGGRAYNEQFF. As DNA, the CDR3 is TGTGCCAGCAGCCCCCCGGGCGGGCGGGCTTACAATGAGCAGTTCTTC.

In DNA, the CDR3 is TGTGCCATCAGGGGGGACAGGGGATTCTACAATGAGCAGTTCTTC. Translating gives CAIRGDRGFYNEQFF. The chain couples TRBV10-3 to TRBJ2-1; the match to TRBD1 covers 10 bases. This CDR3 has 15 residues. V lost 6 bases and J lost 3; bases outside the gene matches: 5. CDR1 is ENHRY, CDR2 SYGVKD, per germline.

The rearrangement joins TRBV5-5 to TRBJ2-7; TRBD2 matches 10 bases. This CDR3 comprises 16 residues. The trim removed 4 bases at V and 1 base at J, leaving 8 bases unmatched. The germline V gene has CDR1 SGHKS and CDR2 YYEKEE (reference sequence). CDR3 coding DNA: TGTGCCAGCAGCATGACGCCGGGACTAGCGTCCTACGAGCAGTACTTC. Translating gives CASSMTPGLASYEQYF.